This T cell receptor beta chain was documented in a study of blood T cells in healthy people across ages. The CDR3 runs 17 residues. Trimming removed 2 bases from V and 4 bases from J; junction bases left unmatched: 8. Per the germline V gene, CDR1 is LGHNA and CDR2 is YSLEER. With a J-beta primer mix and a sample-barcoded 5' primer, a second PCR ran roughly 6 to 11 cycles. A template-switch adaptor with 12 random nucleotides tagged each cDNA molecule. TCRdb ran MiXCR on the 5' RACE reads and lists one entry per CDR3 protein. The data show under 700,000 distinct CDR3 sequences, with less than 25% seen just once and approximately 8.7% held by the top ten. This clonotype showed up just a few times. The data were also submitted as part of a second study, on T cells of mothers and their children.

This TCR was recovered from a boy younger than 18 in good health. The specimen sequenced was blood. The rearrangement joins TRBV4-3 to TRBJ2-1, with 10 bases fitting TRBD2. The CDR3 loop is CASSQLLAGEEYNEQFF. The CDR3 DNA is TGCGCCAGCAGCCAACTGCTAGCGGGAGAGGAATACAATGAGCAGTTCTTC.